This T cell receptor beta chain was recorded in a study of response to subunit inactivated influenza vaccine. CDR3 length equals 16 residues. CDR1 and CDR2 from the germline V gene are MDHEN and SYDVKM. Trimming left V 3 bases short and J 4 bases short, with 17 bases between. Study-wide results and limits: Each seasonal influenza vaccination recruits few new T cells, the authors suggested.

This clonotype appeared a few times. What it binds is not known. TCRdb re-called the RT-PCR reads with MiXCR, one entry per CDR3 protein. The sample lists hundreds of thousands of distinct CDR3 sequences, 15% to 19% occurring once. The sample was PBMCs from blood, taken about 13 days after vaccination. The chain joins TRBV28 to TRBJ2-3, with TRBD1 as a possible D gene (5 bases). The source is a man between 50 and 59 years old who received an inactivated influenza vaccine. The CDR3 DNA sequence: TGTGCCAGCAGTTTGGGGCACGGATGGGGCGCAGATACGCAGTATTTT. It encodes CASSLGHGWGADTQYF.